This TCR beta chain was identified in a study of vaccination and CD4 T cells after COVID-19. Study background: Six males and four females, two of them Hispanic, were enrolled as convalescents. Diagnosis preceded the drawing of post-COVID samples by a median around 95 days (range 35 to 161). Control cultures were supplied with a CEFX pool, an HIV-1 Nef pool, or no peptide at all.

The treatment was: approximately nine-day PBMC culture with coronavirus spike peptide pools or control peptides (ViraFEST assay). Expanded clonotypes were found by TCR sequencing after peptide-pool stimulation (ViraFEST). Note on this clonotype: Its specificity is unknown.

With the Oncomine TCR Beta short-read assay, DNA from cultured CD4+ T cells was sequenced. A single record per CDR3 protein comes from TCRdb applying MiXCR to the PCR reads. The table shows approximately 20,000 distinct CDR3 sequences, with 35% to 50% occurring only once. The clonotype comes from a human donor who had recovered from COVID-19. Sequenced here: CD4+ T cells from blood, cultured in vitro, sampled after SARS-CoV-2 vaccination.

CDR3 DNA: TGTGCCACCAGCAGAGATCATCCAGGGTGGCAACCCTCGAACTATGGCTACACCTTC. Its protein product is CATSRDHPGWQPSNYGYTF. This sequence joins TRBV15 and TRBJ1-2; perhaps TRBD1 as D (5 bases). The CDR3 extends over 19 amino acids. With 0 bases removed from V and 2 bases from J, the gap between germline ends came to 22 bases. Germline assignment: CDR1 LNHNV and CDR2 YYDKDF (reference sequence).